Sequencing of this T cell receptor beta chain was carried out in a study of a mutant IDH1 vaccine in newly diagnosed glioma (dated by TCRdb to the early 2020s). Regarding the study in general: Eight vaccinations were administered to patients in weeks 1, 3, 5, 7, 11, 15, 19 and 23, corresponding to visits V03 through V10. The 30 to 40 treated patients were roughly 62% male and around 38% female, with a mean age of approximately 40 years. For exploratory analyses, about two dozen treated patients had longitudinal TCRB deep sequencing done wherever samples were available. Peripheral blood was collected at six visits: V03 (baseline), V05, V07, V10, V12 and V13. Prior to enrollment, standard therapy consisting of radiotherapy alone, temozolomide alone, or radiochemotherapy with temozolomide had been administered to patients, with the combination being received by most patients. Vaccination was initiated 4-6 weeks after radiotherapy alone, or concurrently with temozolomide cycles in the chemotherapy-containing groups.

Receptors were amplified or captured by the immunoSEQ multiplex PCR assay. Rearranged TCR beta chain sequences were amplified using the hsTCRB Kit according to the manufacturer's protocol. TCRB libraries were sequenced on an Illumina MiSeq. From the authors' description of their analysis: The proprietary platform of the kit vendor was used for demultiplexing, trimming and gene mapping. TCRdb mirrors the immuneACCESS table, restricted to in-frame sequences. Some clones are absent from its copies; in checked studies, under half trace to an unresolved V gene, and the reason for the others is unknown. D and trimming were read from the DNA, whereas the V and J calls and clone size are those reported in that table. The sample profile shows about 51,000 clones; about three quarters of them were found once. The top ten clonotypes cover around 5.2% of the sample. Here V drops 5 bases and J drops 2 bases, and the junction holds 9 bases not matched to any gene. From cysteine to phenylalanine, the CDR3 is 16 amino acids long. Of the read, only the CDR3 DNA is kept; its 48 bases are in frame from base 1. For CDR1 and CDR2, the germline V gene (reference sequence) lists MNHEY and SMNVEV.

This specimen's time point label, per the study, means: week 5, during vaccination. A 20-mer mutant IDH1 peptide at 300 micrograms in Montanide made up each vaccine dose, which was injected subcutaneously together with topical imiquimod. Donors had newly diagnosed WHO grade 3 or 4 IDH1-mutant astrocytomas with loss of nuclear ATRX. The samples were drawn from NOA16, a multicentre, single-arm, open-label phase I trial in Germany that tested a mutant IDH1 peptide vaccine in humans for the first time. The DNeasy Blood and Tissue Kit was used to extract genomic DNA from EDTA blood for TCRB sequencing. This clone was recorded only once. This receptor's antigen is unknown. Per-nucleotide qualities are absent, and no much larger clonotype sits a single base away. General study outcomes and caveats: Vaccine-induced immune responses across multiple MHC alleles were detected in about 93% of patients. Pseudoprogression appeared unrelated to alterations in the top peripheral T cell clonotypes detected by TCRB sequencing. Selection of PBMC samples for TCRB deep sequencing was based on availability. It was noted by the authors that analyses of patient blood samples could not be reproduced owing to sample limitations.

Material: PBMCs, obtained from a glioma patient whose treatment included an IDH1 peptide vaccine. The TCR was taken from a man in his fifties or sixties with glioma. The rearranged chain carries TRBV27 and TRBJ1-5; a stretch of 7 junction bases matches TRBD1. In nucleotide form, the sequence is TGTGCCAGCAGTCCGCGGAACAGGGGCGGCAATCAGCCCCAGCATTTT. Its protein is CASSPRNRGGNQPQHF.